This TCR beta chain emerged from a study of CD8 T cells in Susac syndrome. The germline V and J ends were trimmed by 5 bases and 2 bases, with 10 bases remaining between them. Looked up from germline, CDR1 is GTSNPN and CDR2 is SVGIG (reference sequence). There are 12 residues in the CDR3. RNA was extracted with the RNeasy kit, and a quantity of roughly 0.5 to 1 ug was reverse transcribed using random hexamers. TCRdb itself ran the immunoSEQ multiplex PCR reads through MiXCR, one entry per CDR3 protein. This sample yields more than 150,000 distinct CDR3 sequences, of which 95% to 96% are seen a single time; 0.15% belongs to the top ten.

The clonotype was recovered from a human donor with multiple sclerosis. V usage is TRBV30 and J usage is TRBJ2-7, with D possibly being TRBD1 or TRBD2 (6 bases each). Sequenced material: CD8+ T cells from PBMCs. The CDR3 loop is CAWEGGTYEQYF. DNA of the CDR3: TGTGCCTGGGAGGGGGGAACCTACGAGCAGTACTTC.